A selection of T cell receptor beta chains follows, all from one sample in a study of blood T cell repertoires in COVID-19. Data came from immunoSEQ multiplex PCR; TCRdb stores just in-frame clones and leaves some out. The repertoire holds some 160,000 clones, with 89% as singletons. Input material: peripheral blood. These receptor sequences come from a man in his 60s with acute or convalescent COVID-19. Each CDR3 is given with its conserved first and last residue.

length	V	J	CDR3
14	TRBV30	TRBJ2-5	CAWALDRVGETQYF
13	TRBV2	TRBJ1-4	CASKVEIDEKLFF
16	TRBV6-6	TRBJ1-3	CASRRRVEYSGNTIYF
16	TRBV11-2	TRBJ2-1	CASSSLSGGAGNEQFF
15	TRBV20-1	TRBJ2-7	CSASRLAASSYEQYF
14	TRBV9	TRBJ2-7	CASSVGQGAYEQYF
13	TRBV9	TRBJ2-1	CASSVQVHNEQFF
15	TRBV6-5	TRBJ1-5	CASGRSSLSNQPQHF
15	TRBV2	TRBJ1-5	CASSEIRGENQPQHF
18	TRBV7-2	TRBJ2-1	CASSRLAGGPGSYNEQFF
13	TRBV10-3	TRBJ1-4	CAISERSNEKLFF
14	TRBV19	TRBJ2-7	CASSDRSSSYEQYF
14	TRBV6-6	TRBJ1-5	CASSPNRGEQPQHF
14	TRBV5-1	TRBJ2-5	CASSLTGEGETQYF
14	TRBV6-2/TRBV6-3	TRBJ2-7	CASSDPQGIYEQYF
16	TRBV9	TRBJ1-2	CASSVNPGGADYGYTF
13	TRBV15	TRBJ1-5	CATSSNADQPQHF
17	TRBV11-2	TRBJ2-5	CASSLFGRGGAGETQYF
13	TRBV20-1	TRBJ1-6	CSASDQGISPLHF
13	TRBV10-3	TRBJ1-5	CAISDGVIAAQHF
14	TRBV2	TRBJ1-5	CASTGRREAQPQHF
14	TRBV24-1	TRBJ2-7	CATSDLSRVHEQYF
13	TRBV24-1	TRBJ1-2	CATSESTAYGYTF
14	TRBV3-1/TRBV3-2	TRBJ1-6	CASSQRGVVSPLHF
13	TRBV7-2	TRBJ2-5	CASSLDDRLTQYF
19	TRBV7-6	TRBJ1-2	CASSLWSWDNTNPNYGYTF
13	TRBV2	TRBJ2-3	CASSGLGPDTQYF
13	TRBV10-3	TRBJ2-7	CAIRTGGHYEQYF
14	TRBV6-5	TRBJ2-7	CASSLRLALDEQYF
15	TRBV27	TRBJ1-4	CASGPNTGRREKLFF
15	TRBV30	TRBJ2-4	CAWMRRGVDKNIQYF
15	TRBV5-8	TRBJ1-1	CASSLAIGVNTEAFF
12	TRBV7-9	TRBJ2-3	CASSLSSDTQYF
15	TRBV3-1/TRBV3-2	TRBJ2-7	CASSQEWTGLYEQYF
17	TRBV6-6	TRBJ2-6	CASSLQEGWTGANVLTF
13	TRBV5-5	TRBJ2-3	CASSLDSPDTQYF
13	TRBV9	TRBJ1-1	CASNRDSNTEAFF
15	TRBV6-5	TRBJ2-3	CASSYSAGKGDTQYF
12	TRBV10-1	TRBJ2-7	CASSESGYEQYF
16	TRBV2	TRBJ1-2	CASSDEGADRDYGYTF
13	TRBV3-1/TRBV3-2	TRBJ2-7	CASSRGGSYEQYF
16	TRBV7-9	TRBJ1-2	CASSLEVPTANYGYTF
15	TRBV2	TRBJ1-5	CASSPDRVGNQPQHF
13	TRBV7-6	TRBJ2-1	CASSLGDTFQQFF
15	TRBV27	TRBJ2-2	CASSSGTSPSGELFF
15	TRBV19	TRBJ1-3	CASATGESSGNTIYF
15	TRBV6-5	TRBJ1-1	CASRLGQGMNTEAFF
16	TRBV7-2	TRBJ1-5	CASSLATGVGNQPQHF
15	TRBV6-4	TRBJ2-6	CASSQGISGANVLTF
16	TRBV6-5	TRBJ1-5	CASSSGQGWGNQPQHF